This record looks at one T cell receptor (beta chain) sequence and its context. Its antigen is not identified. Trimming took 8 bases from V and 5 from J; bases not matched to a gene: 3. The germline V gene encodes CDR1 SEHNR and CDR2 FQNEAQ (reference sequence). The length of the CDR3 is 14 residues. This sample is part of a study of cytomegalovirus exposure and HLA in healthy donors. Study results and caveats: Some TCR beta chains (approximately 180 of them) were listed as cytomegalovirus-associated.

The PCR ran on 60 Vbeta and 13 Jbeta primers. Sequencing was performed with immunoSEQ multiplex PCR; in TCRdb, only in-frame clones are kept and a portion is missing. The sample shows around 150,000 clones, more than 70% of them seen only once. The sample comprised PBMCs. This rearrangement joins TRBV7-9 to TRBJ2-1; 13 bases line up with TRBD2. The receptor was derived from a man aged 45-65 years in good health and CMV-seronegative. The DNA for the CDR3 is TGTGCCAGCGGACTAGCGGGAGCCAACAATGAGCAGTTCTTC. Protein: CASGLAGANNEQFF.